This T cell receptor (beta chain) derives from a study of blood T cell repertoires in COVID-19. In germline, CDR1 is SGHDT, CDR2 YYEEEE. This CDR3 has 16 residues. With 2 bases clipped from V and 0 bases from J, the junction kept 4 bases outside the gene matches. Methods used by the authors: Estimation of nucleated cell counts was performed using reference gene primer amplification. This table comes from immunoSEQ multiplex PCR, and its TCRdb copy is limited to in-frame clones, with some not included. V, J and clone size are taken as reported in that table, and D and trimming were inferred from the DNA itself. The repertoire consists of approximately 210,000 clones, with 70% to 85% occurring once and the leading ten covering about 3.7%. Recruits, aged about 18 to 89 years, lived in 24 US areas. Allocation to cohorts depended on clinical history reported by the participants. What the recovered Cohort 3 donors had was two negative PCRs, clearance, or symptom resolution.

Sequenced sample: PBMCs or T cells enriched from blood (not recorded which). The chain combines TRBV5-6 with TRBJ2-3; TRBD1 agrees at 9 bases. This receptor was identified in a woman in her sixties or seventies who had recovered from COVID-19. Written as DNA, the CDR3 is TGTGCCAGCAGCTTTTACAGGGGGCCTAGCACAGATACGCAGTATTTT. It translates to CASSFYRGPSTDTQYF.